This T cell receptor beta chain was identified in a study of blood T cells in healthy people across ages. Together with a sample-barcoded 5' primer, a J-beta primer mix was included in a second PCR lasting about 7 to 11 cycles. All samples gave at least 2.5 million CDR3-containing paired-end reads. TCRdb redid the calling of the 5' RACE reads with MiXCR, one entry per CDR3 protein. The sample contains 1.5 million to 2 million distinct CDR3 sequences, about 39% of which appear only once. General study results and limits: Significant beta diversity loss was already apparent by age roughly 43, declining roughly linearly. Higher diversity, along with more naive CD4+ cells, distinguished long-lived donors from aged donors.

Of note for this clonotype: Its matching antigen is unknown.

The CDR3 consists of 13 residues. The germline CDR1 and CDR2 sequences are MDHEN and SYDVKM. V was pared by 5 bases and J by 3 bases, with 10 bases between. This TCR came from a human donor in good health. V usage is TRBV28 and J usage is TRBJ1-2; weak D call: TRBD1 (6 bases). The specimen sequenced was blood. CDR3 region: CASSTGSHYGYTF. CDR3 DNA sequence: TGTGCCAGCAGTACAGGGAGCCACTATGGCTACACCTTC.